The 17 T cell receptor beta chains below were found in one sample sequenced in a study of CD8+ T cells in alopecia areata. Treatment reported: oral pan-JAK inhibitor, 5-10 mg twice daily. Extracted from the samples, RNA was reverse transcribed into cDNA to serve as the sequencing template. Clones were read by immunoSEQ multiplex PCR, and TCRdb kept only the in-frame ones, dropping some. The repertoire has some 190,000 clones, roughly 60% of them found once; the top ten carry approximately 1%. The sample in question was CD4+ T cells sorted from blood, obtained at week 24, from a patient treated with tofacitinib. Receptors originate from a human donor with alopecia areata.

The CDR3 DNA reads as TGTGCCACCAGCAGAGCTTTAGGGACAGTGGGAACAGATACGCAGTATTTT. Its protein is CATSRALGTVGTDTQYF. The rearrangement joins TRBV15 to TRBJ2-3; 7 nucleotides line up with TRBD1. Trimming at V came to 1 base and at J to 3 bases, leaving 10 bases not matched to a gene. Germline assignment: CDR1 LNHNV and CDR2 YYDKDF (reference sequence). CDR3 size: 17 residues.

J is TRBJ2-5 and V is TRBV7-7; maybe TRBD2 (6 bases). The CDR3 has 15 residues. V was pared by 1 base and J by 5 bases, with 14 bases between. Germline CDR1 SSHAT, CDR2 FNYEAQ (reference sequence). The CDR3 DNA is TGTGCCAGCAGCTTAGGGGGAGGAGGAGGGGAGACCCAGTACTTC. This translates into CASSLGGGGGETQYF.

The genes are TRBV19 and TRBJ2-1; 12 positions agree with TRBD2. The CDR3 runs to 15 residues. Germline lookup yields CDR1 LNHDA and CDR2 SQIVND (reference sequence). V shed 5 bases and J 8 bases; nucleotides not matched to a gene: 7. CDR3 amino acids: CASSSGLAGTYEQFF. In DNA form, the CDR3 reads TGTGCCAGTAGTTCTGGACTAGCGGGGACTTATGAGCAGTTCTTC.

This chain connects TRBV13 to TRBJ2-5, with D possibly TRBD1 on 5 matching bases. The CDR3 has 15 amino acids. The V gene lost 0 bases and the J gene lost 1 base, with 9 bases spanning the gap. CDR1 and CDR2 (germline): PRHDT, FYEKMQ (reference sequence). The CDR3 sequence: CASSLGVRGQETQYF. CDR3 sequence (DNA): TGTGCCAGCAGCTTAGGGGTTAGGGGCCAAGAGACCCAGTACTTC.

This clone appeared a few times. The J gene is TRBJ1-2, the V gene TRBV4-2; no reliable D call. The V and J ends lost 0 bases and 4 bases respectively, with 9 bases between them. Germline-derived CDR1 and CDR2 are LGHNA and YNFKEQ. The CDR3 spans 14 residues. The CDR3 DNA is TGTGCCAGCAGCCAAGATTCTGTGGTCTATGGCTACACCTTC. Its translation is CASSQDSVVYGYTF.

This clone has a handful of counts. The chain links TRBV30 to TRBJ1-2, with 8 bases that match TRBD1. CDR1 and CDR2 (germline): GTSNPN, SVGIG (reference sequence). V lost 1 base and J lost 4; bases outside the gene matches: 8. The CDR3 consists of 15 residues. CDR3 sequence: CAWSAGQGRAYGYTF. The CDR3 DNA sequence: TGTGCCTGGAGTGCAGGACAGGGAAGGGCCTATGGCTACACCTTC. Supplemented by reference TRBV30 and TRBJ1-2, the full variable domain reads SQTIHQWPATLVQPVGSPLSLECTVEGTSNPNLYWYRQAAGRGLQLLFYSVGIGQISSEVPQNLSASRPQDRQFILSSKKLLLSDSGFYLCAWSAGQGRAYGYTFGSGTRLTVV.

The table lists this clone with a count of one. This chain uses TRBV30 with TRBJ2-1; D gene unclear. The germline CDR1 and CDR2 sequences are GTSNPN and SVGIG (reference sequence). The germline V and J ends were trimmed by 2 bases and 0 bases, with 11 bases remaining between them. The CDR3 is 15 residues long. The CDR3 DNA reads as TGTGCCTGGAGTATGAGCCCGAGCTCCTACAATGAGCAGTTCTTC. It specifies CAWSMSPSSYNEQFF.

The chain carries TRBV29-1 and TRBJ2-3; no firm D call. V lost 6 bases and J 4 bases, leaving 11 bases between the germline ends. The CDR3 totals 12 residues. Germline loops: CDR1 SQVTM, CDR2 ANQGSEA. The CDR3 protein is CSVVLMADTQYF. The DNA of the CDR3 is TGCAGCGTGGTGCTGATGGCAGATACGCAGTATTTT.

This clone was recorded a few times. J is TRBJ2-6 and V is TRBV5-6; maybe TRBD2 (7 bases). Germline V gives CDR1 SGHDT, CDR2 YYEEEE. V lost 4 bases and J 4 bases, leaving 21 bases between the germline ends. This CDR3 has 18 amino acids. CDR3 DNA sequence: TGTGCCAGCAGCCCCCCGGGACTATCCCAGGGGGGGGCCAACGTCCTGACTTTC. Amino acids: CASSPPGLSQGGANVLTF.

With regard to this clone: At one boundary the junction diverges from the germline segment, which might be a read error. Other DNA sequences from this sample encode an identical CDR3 as well. The chain joins TRBV25-1 to TRBJ1-2; D not certain. The CDR3 length is 11 residues. Germline V gene sequence: CDR1 MGHDK, CDR2 SYGVNS. CDR3 sequence: CASSDGYGYTF. The CDR3 region has the DNA TGTGCCAGCAGTGACGGGTATGGCTACACCTTT.

The chain uses TRBV2 and TRBJ2-7; 11 bases align to TRBD2. Germline assignment: CDR1 SNHLY and CDR2 FYNNEI. This CDR3 has 13 residues. The V and J ends lost 9 bases and 2 bases, in that order; junction bases with no gene match: 3. The CDR3 DNA sequence: TGTGCCAGAGGGACTAGCGGACCCTACGAGCAGTACTTC. It specifies CARGTSGPYEQYF.

J is TRBJ1-2 and V is TRBV5-1; 7 bases agree with TRBD1. V shed 4 bases, J shed 2 bases, and the junction held 8 bases outside the gene matches. This CDR3 spans 15 amino acids. Germline values: CDR1 SGHRS, CDR2 YFSETQ. The CDR3 region has the DNA TGCGCCAGCAGCCTAGGGACAGCGAGAAACTATGGCTACACCTTC. It translates to CASSLGTARNYGYTF.

This rearrangement joins TRBV25-1 to TRBJ1-2, with D perhaps matching TRBD1 (5 bases). V was clipped by 2 bases and J by 4 bases, with 14 bases between them. This CDR3 is 15 amino acids long. The germline gives CDR1 MGHDK, CDR2 SYGVNS. The CDR3 spells CASSETPTGVYGYTF. CDR3 bases: TGTGCCAGCAGTGAAACTCCAACAGGAGTCTATGGCTACACCTTC.

As regards this clone: Other DNA sequences in this sample translate to the same CDR3. The V gene is TRBV29-1, the J gene TRBJ1-1; D is ambiguous. The germline V and J ends were trimmed by 7 bases and 6 bases, with 3 bases remaining between them. Germline lookup yields CDR1 SQVTM and CDR2 ANQGSEA. The CDR3 consists of 8 residues. CDR3 sequence reads: CSAPEAFF. In nucleotides, the CDR3 is TGCAGCGCCCCTGAAGCTTTCTTT.

In DNA, the CDR3 is TGCGCCAGCAGCTGGCGACAGGGAGTTGGGTCCTACGAGCAGTACTTC. Protein product: CASSWRQGVGSYEQYF. The chain carries TRBV5-1 and TRBJ2-7; 7 bases line up with TRBD1. The V segment lost 3 bases and the J segment 1 base; nucleotides outside the gene matches: 10. The CDR3 length is 16 residues. Germline V lookup: CDR1 SGHRS, CDR2 YFSETQ.

The V gene is TRBV30, the J gene TRBJ1-1; TRBD1 might be the D (5 bases). The CDR3 runs to 12 residues. Germline V gene lookup returns CDR1 GTSNPN and CDR2 SVGIG (reference sequence). V was pared by 4 bases and J by 2 bases, with 8 bases between. This CDR3 is CAWTRDNTEAFF. CDR3 DNA sequence: TGTGCCTGGACTAGGGACAACACTGAAGCTTTCTTT.

The chain is built from TRBV5-6 and TRBJ1-1; possible D gene TRBD1, 5 bases. The CDR3 contains 14 residues. Germline V gives CDR1 SGHDT, CDR2 YYEEEE. The germline V and J ends were trimmed by 1 base and 6 bases, with 13 bases remaining between them. CDR3 nucleotides: TGTGCCAGCAGCTTGAGTCAGGGCATGGCTGAAGCTTTCTTT. Its translation is CASSLSQGMAEAFF.